The next 5 T cell receptor beta chains were all read from a single sample in a study of blood T cell repertoires in COVID-19. Some clones are missing from TCRdb's copy, which holds only in-frame ones; the method was immunoSEQ multiplex PCR. The sample lists around 100,000 clones, 87% seen once, with 20% in the top ten. Input material: peripheral blood. The source of these receptors is a human donor in a cohort sampled during active COVID-19.

The chain carries TRBV15 and TRBJ1-4; tentative D call: TRBD1 (6 bases). V was trimmed by 0 bases and J by 5 bases, leaving 13 bases between them. Germline lookup yields CDR1 LNHNV and CDR2 YYDKDF (reference sequence). There are 16 residues in the CDR3. CDR3 residues: CATSREVQGRNEKLFF. The CDR3 coding sequence is TGTGCCACCAGCAGAGAAGTACAGGGACGGAATGAAAAACTGTTTTTT.

The chain links TRBV6-5 to TRBJ2-3; D is unclear. Trimming took 7 bases from V and 0 from J, leaving 14 bases between them. CDR1 and CDR2 (germline): MNHEY, SVGAGI. CDR3 length: 15 amino acids. CDR3 region: CASTLNTASTDTQYF. The CDR3, as DNA: TGTGCCAGCACCTTAAACACAGCTAGCACAGATACGCAGTATTTT.

The rearrangement uses TRBV27 and TRBJ2-1; 12 bases are shared with TRBD2. Trimming cost V 9 bases and J 3 bases; bases outside gene matches: 3. The CDR3 consists of 14 residues. Germline V CDR1 and CDR2: MNHEY, SMNVEV (reference sequence). The CDR3 region has the DNA TGTGCCAGTGGACTAGCGGGAAACTACAATGAGCAGTTCTTC. This translates into CASGLAGNYNEQFF.

V and J are TRBV7-9 and TRBJ1-1, with a weak D call TRBD1 (6 bases). The germline CDR1 and CDR2 sequences are SEHNR and FQNEAQ (reference sequence). This CDR3 comprises 14 residues. Trimming shortened V by 6 bases and J by 0 bases, and 11 bases separated the two germline ends. The CDR3 DNA is TGTGCCAGCAGGGCGACAGGCATGAACACTGAAGCTTTCTTT. Translating it yields CASRATGMNTEAFF.

The V and J genes are TRBV2 and TRBJ1-3; a possible D gene is TRBD1 (5 bases). Deletions cut 8 bases from V and 7 bases from J, with 12 bases between. CDR3 length: 12 residues. From germline, CDR1 is SNHLY and CDR2 FYNNEI. The CDR3 DNA is TGTGCCAGCGGAAGGGAGGGGAACACCATATATTTT. This translates into CASGREGNTIYF. The variable domain in full, completed from reference TRBV2 and TRBJ1-3, reads EPEVTQTPSHQVTQMGQEVILRCVPISNHLYFYWYRQILGQKVEFLVSFYNNEISEKSEIFDDQFSVERPDGSNFTLKIRSTKLEDSAMYFCASGREGNTIYFGEGSWLTVV.